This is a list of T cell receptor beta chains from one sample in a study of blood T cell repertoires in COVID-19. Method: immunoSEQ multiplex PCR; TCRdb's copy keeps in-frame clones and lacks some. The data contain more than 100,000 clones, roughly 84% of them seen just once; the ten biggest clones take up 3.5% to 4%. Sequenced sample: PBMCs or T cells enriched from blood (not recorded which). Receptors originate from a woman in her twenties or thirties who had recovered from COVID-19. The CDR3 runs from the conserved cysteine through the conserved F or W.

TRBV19,CASSLRQEQYF
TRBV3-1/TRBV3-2,CASSQEGGLAGNTGELFF
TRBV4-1,CASSQEAAPSGITYEQYF
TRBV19,CASTRDRVNYGYTF
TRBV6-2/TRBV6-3,CASSYSTGISSYEQYF
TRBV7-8,CASSPRTGGLYGYTF
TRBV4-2,CASSVGVNTEAFF
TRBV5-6,CASRTGWDRATGELFF
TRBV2,CASRLDSSNQPQHF
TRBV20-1,CSAPRWYEQYF
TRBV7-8,CASSLGTGSETQYF
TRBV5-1,CASSLVAGPTYEQYF
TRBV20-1,CSVYGNNEQFF
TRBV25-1,CASTKSTGQGEAFF
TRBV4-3,CASSPDTVGTNEKLFF
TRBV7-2,CASSQNRGRETQYF
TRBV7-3,CASSPTRANYGYTF
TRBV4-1,CASSKSGLAGGGETQYF
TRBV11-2,CASSLVMGVNNNEQFF
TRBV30,CAWSRREVDEQYF
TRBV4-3,CASSQARSAYSYEQYF
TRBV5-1,CASRVGATGTDDEQYF
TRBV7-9,CASSLEQRGNEQFF
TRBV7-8,CASSARLAEKRETQYF
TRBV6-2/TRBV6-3,CASSFSDYNEQFF
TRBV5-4,CASSLHGGLYEQYF
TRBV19,CASSPGGKISPLHF
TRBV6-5,CASSYSRREAYNEQFF
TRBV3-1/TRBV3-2,CASSQGLMGGRYNEQFF
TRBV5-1,CASSLGQGLSQIGTDTQYF
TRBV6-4,CASSRELNQPQHF
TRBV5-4,CASELAGEATDTQYF
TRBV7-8,CASRGSENTGELFF
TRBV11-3,CASSTGTVNTGELFF
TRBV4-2,CASSQASNQAYGYTF
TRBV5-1,CASSSPGRGPPYEQYF
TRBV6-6,CASGAPGTPPYEQYF
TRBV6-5,CAGAGGAQETQYF
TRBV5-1,CASSLSTSLQETQYF
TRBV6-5,CASSYQGYSNQPQHF
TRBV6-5,CASSYRRDFPGAFF
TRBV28,CASSPRLAAYNEQFF
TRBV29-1,CGGNSGRGTQYF
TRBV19,CASRVLGDLRGHGNQPQHF
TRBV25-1,CASQQGAGNTIYF
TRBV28,CASSTYLQHRFFNEKLFF
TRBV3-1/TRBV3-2,CASSQGTSGTDTQYF
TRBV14,CASSLRTSRRNEQFF
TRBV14,CASSQVSGRTETQYF
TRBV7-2,CASSLDPRAGYEQYF
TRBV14,CASSQDRGGYYGYTF
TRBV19,CASSISGTYNEQFF
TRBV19,CASSSLRLRPQHF
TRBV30,CAWSVQIGYGYTF